The next 25 T cell receptor beta chains were all read from a single sample in a study of cytomegalovirus exposure and HLA in healthy donors. 60 Vbeta and 13 Jbeta primers were used in PCR. Profiled with immunoSEQ multiplex PCR; TCRdb holds only in-frame clones, not every one. The data contain around 250,000 clones, about 90% of them seen just once; the ten biggest clones take up approximately 1.5%. The sample comprised PBMCs. These receptor sequences come from a girl aged 2 to 9 in good health and CMV-seronegative.

The chain carries TRBV2 and TRBJ1-5, with D possibly matching TRBD1 (5 bases). The germline CDR1 and CDR2 sequences are SNHLY and FYNNEI. This CDR3 has 14 residues. With 6 bases removed from V and 2 bases from J, the gap between germline ends came to 11 bases. CDR3 DNA sequence: TGTGCCAGCAGGGGCCAACAGGGCAATCAGCCCCAGCATTTT. Its protein product is CASRGQQGNQPQHF.

The rearrangement uses TRBV10-2 and TRBJ1-1, with D perhaps TRBD1 (5 bases). Looked up from germline, CDR1 is WSHSY and CDR2 is SAAADI. This CDR3 has 13 amino acids. Trimming left V 8 bases short and J 1 base short, with 11 bases between. CDR3 sequence: CASAGGGNTEAFF. In nucleotides, the CDR3 is TGCGCCAGCGCCGGGGGGGGGAACACTGAAGCTTTCTTT.

This chain uses TRBV19 with TRBJ2-1; perhaps TRBD1 as D (5 bases). Germline CDR1 reads LNHDA; CDR2 reads SQIVND (reference sequence). Trimming shortened V by 6 bases and J by 0 bases, and 15 bases separated the two germline ends. The CDR3 extends over 16 amino acids. The DNA of the CDR3 is TGTGCCAGTAGCGTAGACAGTGTGAGCTCCTACAATGAGCAGTTCTTC. This gives the protein CASSVDSVSSYNEQFF.

The V call is TRBV30, the J call TRBJ2-6; possibly TRBD1 for D (5 bases). This CDR3 has 15 amino acids. V lost 8 bases and J 0 bases, leaving 14 bases between the germline ends. Germline V lookup: CDR1 GTSNPN, CDR2 SVGIG (reference sequence). In nucleotides, the CDR3 is TGTGCCCAGAGCAGGGTACCCTCTGGGGCCAACGTCCTGACTTTC. It translates to CAQSRVPSGANVLTF.

This chain uses TRBV4-2 with TRBJ2-3; 10 bases are a match to TRBD1. The ends lost 1 base at V and 4 bases at J; junction bases unmatched: 5. Germline CDR1 and CDR2: LGHNA and YNFKEQ. The CDR3 extends over 16 amino acids. CDR3 residues: CASSQGDRGLADTQYF. CDR3 nucleotide sequence: TGTGCCAGCAGCCAAGGAGACAGGGGGCTTGCAGATACGCAGTATTTT.

CDR3 nucleotide sequence: TGTGCCAGCACCTCGGACAGGACCTACGAGCAGTACTTC. This gives the protein CASTSDRTYEQYF. This sequence joins TRBV6-5 and TRBJ2-5, with 7 bases that match TRBD1. The DNA end is more similar to TRBJ2-7, so the J call may be wrong. The length of the CDR3 is 13 residues. Germline V gene data show CDR1 as MNHEY and CDR2 as SVGAGI.

The sample holds a few counts of this clone. The CDR3 DNA reads as TGTGCCAGCAGCTTCTTCGGACAGGAAAAGGAAAAACTGTTTTTT. Residues: CASSFFGQEKEKLFF. The chain combines TRBV5-6 with TRBJ1-4; 7 bases fit TRBD1. V was pared by 2 bases and J by 8 bases, with 9 bases of the junction left unmatched. This CDR3 is 15 amino acids long. Looked up from germline, CDR1 is SGHDT and CDR2 is YYEEEE.

The V call is TRBV7-9, the J call TRBJ2-1, with 7 nucleotides matching TRBD1. The length of the CDR3 is 19 residues. Germline loops: CDR1 SEHNR, CDR2 FQNEAQ (reference sequence). The ends lost 2 bases at V and 2 bases at J; junction bases unmatched: 15. The CDR3 is CASSLPQGTPQGAYNEQFF. CDR3 DNA sequence: TGTGCCAGCAGCTTACCCCAAGGGACACCTCAGGGGGCCTACAATGAGCAGTTCTTC.

This chain joins TRBV11-2 and TRBJ1-2; tentative D call: TRBD1 (5 bases). CDR3 length: 16 residues. Germline CDR1 is SGHAT and CDR2 is FQNNGV. V was cut by 4 bases and J by 5 bases, with 20 bases left in between. CDR3 sequence: CASSSPALGRQYGYTF. The CDR3 region has the DNA TGTGCCAGCAGCTCCCCGGCCCTCGGCAGACAGTATGGCTACACCTTC.

The chain carries TRBV19 and TRBJ2-6; weak D call: TRBD1 (6 bases). This CDR3 contains 18 residues. The germline V gene has CDR1 LNHDA and CDR2 SQIVND (reference sequence). V was pared by 4 bases and J by 0 bases, with 16 bases between. CDR3 nucleotide sequence: TGTGCCAGTAGTAAATGGGACAAGTTAAGCTCTGGGGCCAACGTCCTGACTTTC. Protein: CASSKWDKLSSGANVLTF.

This clone came up a few times. The V call is TRBV7-8, the J call TRBJ1-1; 8 bases fit TRBD1. The CDR3 totals 15 residues. CDR1 is SGHVS, CDR2 FQNEAQ, per germline. The V and J ends lost 2 bases and 1 base, in that order; junction bases with no gene match: 3. CDR3: CASSLIDRGNTEAFF. CDR3 bases: TGTGCCAGCAGCTTAATCGACAGGGGGAACACTGAAGCTTTCTTT.

The rearrangement uses TRBV2 and TRBJ2-7; the match to TRBD2 covers 7 bases. The CDR3 is 14 amino acids. Looked up from germline, CDR1 is SNHLY and CDR2 is FYNNEI. With 9 bases clipped from V and 3 bases from J, the junction kept 11 bases outside the gene matches. CDR3 nucleotide sequence: TGTGCCAGTATTTTTTCCGGGACTAACTACGAGCAGTACTTC. It is translated as CASIFSGTNYEQYF. Together with reference TRBV2 and TRBJ2-7, the CDR3 gives the full variable domain: EPEVTQTPSHQVTQMGQEVILRCVPISNHLYFYWYRQILGQKVEFLVSFYNNEISEKSEIFDDQFSVERPDGSNFTLKIRSTKLEDSAMYFCASIFSGTNYEQYFGPGTRLTVT.

The gene calls are TRBV2 and TRBJ2-3; D is unresolved. The V gene lost 8 bases and the J gene lost 0 bases, with 15 bases spanning the gap. The CDR3 is 15 residues long. In germline, CDR1 is SNHLY, CDR2 FYNNEI. CDR3 residues: CASGSQRVSTDTQYF. CDR3 nucleotide sequence: TGTGCCAGCGGCTCCCAACGGGTTAGCACAGATACGCAGTATTTT.

The V and J genes are TRBV27 and TRBJ1-6; 7 bases align to TRBD1. The trim removed 2 bases at V and 6 bases at J, leaving 4 bases unmatched. This CDR3 comprises 15 residues. CDR1 is MNHEY, CDR2 SMNVEV, per germline (reference sequence). In DNA form, the CDR3 reads TGTGCCAGCAGTTTAACAGGGGAAATTAATTCACCCCTCCACTTT. Protein: CASSLTGEINSPLHF.

The V call is TRBV30, the J call TRBJ2-5; 10 nucleotides agree with TRBD2. CDR1 is GTSNPN and CDR2 is SVGIG in the germline V gene (reference sequence). The CDR3 has 17 amino acids. With 0 bases clipped from V and 1 base from J, the junction kept 8 bases outside the gene matches. The CDR3 loop is CAWSVNLLAGGQETQYF. CDR3 in DNA: TGTGCCTGGAGTGTAAATCTATTAGCGGGGGGCCAAGAGACCCAGTACTTC.

The chain combines TRBV5-1 with TRBJ1-2; 8 bases line up with TRBD1. The CDR3 totals 17 residues. Germline loops: CDR1 SGHRS, CDR2 YFSETQ. With 0 bases clipped from V and 4 bases from J, the junction kept 11 bases outside the gene matches. DNA for the CDR3: TGCGCCAGCAGCTTGGGCTACCGGACAGGGAGTCGCTATGGCTACACCTTC. This sequence encodes CASSLGYRTGSRYGYTF.

This chain joins TRBV6-1 and TRBJ1-2, with TRBD1 matching over 7 bases. This CDR3 spans 13 amino acids. With V trimmed by 4 bases and J by 8 bases, 7 bases remained unmatched. Germline CDR1 MNHNS, CDR2 SASEGT. In DNA, the CDR3 is TGTGCCAGCAGTGTTTCACAGGGGATCGGCTACACCTTC. Residues: CASSVSQGIGYTF.

The chain recombines TRBV28 with TRBJ1-2; TRBD1 matches at 8 bases. Trimming removed 6 bases from V and 2 bases from J; junction bases left unmatched: 2. Germline assignment: CDR1 MDHEN and CDR2 SYDVKM. CDR3 length: 13 amino acids. CDR3 sequence reads: CASRSGGNYGYTF. The CDR3 DNA reads as TGTGCCAGCAGGTCAGGGGGCAACTATGGCTACACCTTC.

The chain joins TRBV5-1 to TRBJ2-3; TRBD2 aligns across 13 bases. The junction had 2 bases not matched to a gene; V was cut back by 0 bases and J by 1 base. The CDR3 spans 17 residues. Germline V gene sequence: CDR1 SGHRS, CDR2 YFSETQ. CDR3 amino acids: CASSLVTSGRGTDTQYF. The DNA of the CDR3 is TGCGCCAGCAGCTTGGTAACTAGCGGGAGGGGCACAGATACGCAGTATTTT.

V usage is TRBV28 and J usage is TRBJ1-3, with D unclear. The germline V and J ends were trimmed by 3 bases and 4 bases, with 16 bases remaining between them. Germline V gene data show CDR1 as MDHEN and CDR2 as SYDVKM. CDR3 length: 16 residues. The CDR3 here is CASSFLSGAGGNTIYF. DNA for the CDR3: TGTGCCAGCAGTTTTCTCTCAGGCGCGGGCGGAAACACCATATATTTT.

The chain is built from TRBV6-1 and TRBJ2-7, with 8 bases aligning to TRBD2. V shed 7 bases and J 6 bases; nucleotides not matched to a gene: 14. Germline CDR1 and CDR2: MNHNS and SASEGT. The CDR3 loop spans 15 amino acids. The CDR3 region is CASIPRAGVGGEQYF. CDR3 coding DNA: TGTGCCAGCATCCCCAGAGCGGGAGTGGGAGGCGAGCAGTACTTC.

The CDR3 DNA reads as TGTGCCAGCAGCCAAGATGGGCAGGCGAACACTGAAGCTTTCTTT. This codes for CASSQDGQANTEAFF. The chain has TRBV4-2 and TRBJ1-1; the D is unclear. V was shortened by 0 bases and J by 1 base, with 9 bases between the two germline ends. The CDR3 contains 15 residues. The germline V gene encodes CDR1 LGHNA and CDR2 YNFKEQ.

The chain carries TRBV5-4 and TRBJ2-7, with 8 bases aligning to TRBD1. The CDR3 sequence is 16 residues long. The V gene's germline CDR1 is SGHNT and CDR2 YYREEE (reference sequence). Germline trimming cut 0 bases from V and 7 bases from J; bases unmatched to any gene: 12. The CDR3 DNA reads TGTGCCAGCAGCTTGGCGCGGGACAGGCCGGTGGCGGAGCAGTACTTC. Amino acids: CASSLARDRPVAEQYF.

Comments on this clone: One end of the junction does not line up with germline, which may come from a read error. The chain links TRBV7-7 to TRBJ2-3, with no clear D. Germline loops: CDR1 SSHAT, CDR2 FNYEAQ (reference sequence). This CDR3 region has 15 residues. The CDR3 DNA follows: TGTGCTAGCAGCTTATATGGCCGGGGCACAGATACGCAGTATTTT. Encoded protein: CASSLYGRGTDTQYF.

The genes are TRBV14 and TRBJ2-5; no clear D gene. The V end lost 3 bases, the J end lost 7 bases, and 9 bases lay between the germline ends. The CDR3 has 12 residues. The germline gives CDR1 SGHDN, CDR2 FVKESK. CDR3 sequence reads: CASSQGLGTQYF. The CDR3 DNA is TGTGCCAGCAGCCAGGGCCTGGGGACCCAGTACTTC. Variable domain in full (rest from reference TRBV14 and TRBJ2-5): EAGVTQFPSHSVIEKGQTVTLRCDPISGHDNLYWYRRVMGKEIKFLLHFVKESKQDESGMPNNRFLAERTGGTYSTLKVQPAELEDSGVYFCASSQGLGTQYFGPGTRLLVL.